This T cell receptor (beta chain) came from a study of beta chain features in type 1 diabetes. Study observations and caveats: Shorter TCRB CDR3s, moderately but significantly so, were found in Type 1 diabetes patients in all four CD4+ subsets.

Isolated RNA was reverse transcribed in full, so expressed TCRB transcripts were sequenced. Data came from immunoSEQ multiplex PCR; TCRdb stores just in-frame clones and leaves some out. The table includes 40,000 to 50,000 clones, approximately 61% detected once. The CDR3 covers 14 residues. CDR1 and CDR2 (germline): LNHNV, YYDKDF (reference sequence). V lost 2 bases, J lost 4 bases, and 11 bases lay in between. In the case of this clone: Its cognate antigen is unknown.

The sequence was obtained from a man aged 25-45 years with type 1 diabetes. Some clones in this sample may be carry-over from other donors' samples. Sequencing used Tregs from blood. V and J are TRBV15 and TRBJ2-5; the D gene is possibly TRBD1 (6 bases). Written as DNA, the CDR3 is TGTGCCACCAGCAGAATGGACAGCGGAGAGACCCAGTACTTC. This gives the protein CATSRMDSGETQYF.